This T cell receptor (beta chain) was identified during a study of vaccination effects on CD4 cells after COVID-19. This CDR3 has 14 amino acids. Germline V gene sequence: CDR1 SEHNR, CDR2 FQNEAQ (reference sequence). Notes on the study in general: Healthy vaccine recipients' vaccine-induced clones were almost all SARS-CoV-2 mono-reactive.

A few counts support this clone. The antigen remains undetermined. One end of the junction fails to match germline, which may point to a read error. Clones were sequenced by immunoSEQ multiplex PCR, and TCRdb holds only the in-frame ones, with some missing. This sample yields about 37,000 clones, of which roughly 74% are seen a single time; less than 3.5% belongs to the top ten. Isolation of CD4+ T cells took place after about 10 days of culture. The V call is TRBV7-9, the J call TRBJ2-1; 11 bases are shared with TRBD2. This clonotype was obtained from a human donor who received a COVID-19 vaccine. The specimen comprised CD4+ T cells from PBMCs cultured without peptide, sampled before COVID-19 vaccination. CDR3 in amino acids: CASSLAGGREEQFF. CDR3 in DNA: TGTGCCAGCAGCCTAGCGGGGGGCCGGGAAGAGCAGTTCTTC.